These T cell receptor beta chains were read from a single sample in a study of blood T cell repertoires in COVID-19. The data were produced by immunoSEQ multiplex PCR, yet TCRdb's version contains in-frame clones alone and is incomplete. This sample carries approximately 88,000 clones, 80% of them seen once, and the ten largest clones take around 9%. The source material was peripheral blood. The receptors derive from a man aged 50 to 59 who had recovered from COVID-19. Both conserved end residues are part of each CDR3. Each record gives: V gene, CDR3 length, D gene, clone size, J gene, CDR3 DNA, CDR3 protein. D genes are given only for firm matches. Size is omitted from some rows. Given values are once, few, many or a class for expanded clones.

>TRBV5-1|15|TRBD1|NA|TRBJ2-7
TGCGCCAGCAGCTTGGTCTTAGGACAGGGCGACGAGCAGTACTTC
CASSLVLGQGDEQYF
>TRBV6-4|15|NA|NA|TRBJ2-1
TGTGCCAGCAGTGGTGAGGGGGGGCCCTACAATGAGCAGTTCTTC
CASSGEGGPYNEQFF
>TRBV3-1/TRBV3-2|14|TRBD1|NA|TRBJ1-1
TGTGCCAGCAGCCAAGCGACAGGGTTCACTGAAGCTTTCTTT
CASSQATGFTEAFF
>TRBV6-6|15|NA|few|TRBJ2-4
TGTGCCAGCAGTTACTCCGGAGAGGCCAAAAACATTCAGTACTTC
CASSYSGEAKNIQYF
>TRBV5-1|19|TRBD1|NA|TRBJ2-6
TGCGCCAGCAGCCTATTCGGGGACAGGCTAGGATCTGGGGCCAACGTCCTGACTTTC
CASSLFGDRLGSGANVLTF
>TRBV19|14|NA|NA|TRBJ2-2
TGTGCCAGTAGTGGAGCGGCGAACACCGGGGAGCTGTTTTTT
CASSGAANTGELFF
>TRBV19|16|TRBD2|once|TRBJ2-2
TGTGCCAGTAGTATAATAGCGGGGGGAAACACCGGGGAGCTGTTTTTT
CASSIIAGGNTGELFF
>TRBV2|14|TRBD2|NA|TRBJ2-3
TGTGCCAGCAGAGGGACTAGCGGGACAGATACGCAGTATTTT
CASRGTSGTDTQYF
>TRBV9|15|TRBD2|many|TRBJ2-5
TGTGCCAGCAGCGTAGATAGCGGGGGTCTAGAGACCCAGTACTTC
CASSVDSGGLETQYF
>TRBV3-1/TRBV3-2|16|TRBD1|NA|TRBJ2-5
TGTGCCAGCAGCGGCCCCGGGACAGGGACCGGGGAGACCCAGTACTTC
CASSGPGTGTGETQYF
>TRBV7-3|13|NA|NA|TRBJ2-1
TGTGCCAGCAGCTCCGGAGGAGGCGATGAGCAGTTCTTC
CASSSGGGDEQFF
>TRBV7-2|17|NA|NA|TRBJ1-3
TGTGCCAGCAGCTTTTACCAAGGGGGTGTAGCTGGAAACACCATATATTTT
CASSFYQGGVAGNTIYF
>TRBV2|16|TRBD2|NA|TRBJ2-3
TGTGCCAGCAGTGAATGGGAAGCGGGGGCGACAGATACGCAGTATTTT
CASSEWEAGATDTQYF
>TRBV5-1|14|TRBD1|NA|TRBJ1-4
TGCGCCAGCAGCCCCGGACAGGGGAATGAAAAACTGTTTTTT
CASSPGQGNEKLFF
>TRBV12-3/TRBV12-4|11|NA|NA|TRBJ2-7
TGTGCCAGCAGCCCCAGTTGGGAGCAGTACTTC
CASSPSWEQYF
>TRBV15|15|NA|few|TRBJ2-1
TGTGCCACCAGCAGAGATTTTCAGGGTCGCGGTGAGCAGTTCTTC
CATSRDFQGRGEQFF
>TRBV7-2|13|TRBD1|NA|TRBJ2-3
TGTGCCAGCAGCTCCACAGGGGGAGATACGCAGTATTTT
CASSSTGGDTQYF
>TRBV19|14|NA|NA|TRBJ1-5
TGTGCCAGCACCGGGGGGTTGTGGAATCAGCCCCAGCATTTT
CASTGGLWNQPQHF
>TRBV20-1|11|NA|NA|TRBJ2-7
TGCAGTGCCCCCTTTTTCTACGAGCAGTACTTC
CSAPFFYEQYF
>TRBV9|16|TRBD2|NA|TRBJ2-1
TGTGCCAGCAGCCCAGCTAGCGGGGTCGGTTACAATGAGCAGTTCTTC
CASSPASGVGYNEQFF
>TRBV30|13|NA|NA|TRBJ1-2
TGTGCCTGGAGTGTACAGGGATTTGATGGCTACACCTTC
CAWSVQGFDGYTF
>TRBV7-3|13|NA|NA|TRBJ2-2
TGTGCCAGCAGCTCCACCTTGGCTGGGGAGCTGTTTTTT
CASSSTLAGELFF
>TRBV30|14|NA|NA|TRBJ1-5
TGTGCCTCGGGGGCAGGGCCCGAGGTTCAGCCCCAGCATTTT
CASGAGPEVQPQHF
>TRBV12-3/TRBV12-4|13|TRBD1|NA|TRBJ2-7
TGTGCCAGCACCGGGACAGCTTCCTACGAGCAGTACTTC
CASTGTASYEQYF
>TRBV12-5|12|NA|NA|TRBJ2-7
TGTGCTAGTGGTTTGAGTCACAACGAGCAGTACTTC
CASGLSHNEQYF
>TRBV18|13|TRBD1|NA|TRBJ1-4
TGTGCCAGCTCGACAGGGTTAAATGAAAAACTGTTTTTT
CASSTGLNEKLFF
>TRBV9|15|NA|NA|TRBJ1-3
TGTGCCAGCAGCGTCGGACAGACCTCTGGAAACACCATATATTTT
CASSVGQTSGNTIYF
>TRBV7-2|15|TRBD1|NA|TRBJ1-2
TGTGCCAGCAGGCAACCCACACAGGGGGCGGGAGGCTACACCTTC
CASRQPTQGAGGYTF
>TRBV28|16|TRBD1|NA|TRBJ1-6
TGTGCCAGCAGTGAGCCGGGACAGGGACTCAGTTCACCCCTCCACTTT
CASSEPGQGLSSPLHF
>TRBV3-1/TRBV3-2|18|NA|NA|TRBJ2-3
TGTGCCAGCAGCCATCACGGGCTCGGCGGGACTAGCACAGATACGCAGTATTTT
CASSHHGLGGTSTDTQYF
>TRBV4-1|16|NA|many|TRBJ2-7
TGCGCCAGCAGCCAAGTTTTTGGCAGGGCGCACTACGAGCAGTACTTC
CASSQVFGRAHYEQYF
>TRBV5-1|16|TRBD1|few|TRBJ2-1
TGCGCCAGCAGCTTGGTAGTGGGACAGGGTTACAATGAGCAGTTCTTC
CASSLVVGQGYNEQFF
>TRBV2|16|NA|NA|TRBJ1-2
TGTGCCAGCAGTGCCGTCGGCCAGAGAGGGAACTATGGCTACACCTTC
CASSAVGQRGNYGYTF
>TRBV6-6|16|TRBD1|NA|TRBJ1-1
TGTGCCAGCAGTTCGAACCGGGACAGGTTGAACACTGAAGCTTTCTTT
CASSSNRDRLNTEAFF
>TRBV10-3|13|NA|NA|TRBJ2-1
TGTGCCATCATGAGGGGGTTGGGCAATGAGCAGTTCTTC
CAIMRGLGNEQFF
>TRBV7-9|14|NA|NA|TRBJ2-7
TGTGCCAGCAGCTCCTACCGGGACACGGCAGAGCAGTACTTC
CASSSYRDTAEQYF
>TRBV3-1/TRBV3-2|18|NA|NA|TRBJ1-6
TGTGCCAGCAACTATCGAAGCATAGGACAAGGCGGAAATTCACCCCTCCACTTT
CASNYRSIGQGGNSPLHF
>TRBV10-3|14|NA|NA|TRBJ2-7
TGTGCCATCAGTGTGGAGGGATCCACCTACGAGCAGTACTTC
CAISVEGSTYEQYF
>TRBV18|15|TRBD2|NA|TRBJ2-2
TGTGCCAGCTCATCCGGGACTAGGAACACCGGGGAGCTGTTTTTT
CASSSGTRNTGELFF
>TRBV2|14|NA|NA|TRBJ2-7
TGTGCCAGCCTGCCGGACATAATCATGGGAGAGCAGTACTTC
CASLPDIIMGEQYF
>TRBV2|11|NA|medium-sized|TRBJ2-7
TGTGCCAGCAGGTACCGGGACGAGCAGTACTTC
CASRYRDEQYF
>TRBV6-5|14|NA|NA|TRBJ1-1
TGTGCCAGCTACGCCGGGACATCGAACACTGAAGCTTTCTTT
CASYAGTSNTEAFF
>TRBV4-1|14|NA|many|TRBJ1-2
TGCGCCAGCAGCCAAGAGGGACTTTCGAAAGGCTACACCTTC
CASSQEGLSKGYTF
>TRBV7-2|14|TRBD1|NA|TRBJ2-7
TGTGCCAGCAGCCTACGACAGGGCATGGTCGAGCAGTACTTC
CASSLRQGMVEQYF
>TRBV9|15|NA|NA|TRBJ2-2
TGTGCCAGCAGCGTAGGGGTTAGCGGCACCGGGGAGCTGTTTTTT
CASSVGVSGTGELFF
>TRBV7-2|13|TRBD2|NA|TRBJ2-7
TGTGCCAGCAGCTTCGGGGGGTACTACGAGCAGTACTTC
CASSFGGYYEQYF
>TRBV24-1|12|NA|NA|TRBJ1-2
TGTGCCACCAGTGACTCAGGTTATGGCTACACCTTC
CATSDSGYGYTF
>TRBV5-1|14|NA|medium-sized|TRBJ1-2
TGCGCCAGCAGCTCGGCGGAGGGCAGCTATGGCTACACCTTC
CASSSAEGSYGYTF
>TRBV5-4|18|TRBD2|NA|TRBJ2-1
TGTGCCAGCAGCCTCGGGGGGGCTAGGAATTGGCTGGGCAATGAGCAGTTCTTC
CASSLGGARNWLGNEQFF
>TRBV19|14|TRBD2|NA|TRBJ2-1
TGTGCCACCCTGAGCGGGGGGCCCTACAATGAGCAGTTCTTC
CATLSGGPYNEQFF